This TCR beta chain was obtained from a study of blood T cell repertoires in COVID-19. Original processing methods: Amplification of reference gene primers was used by the study to estimate nucleated cell counts. Profiling relied on immunoSEQ multiplex PCR, and the TCRdb table lists in-frame clones only, not all of them. Clone size and V and J calls were adopted from that table, with D and trimming inferred from the DNA. Seen here are tens of thousands of clones, more than 90% observed once, and the top ten hold over 1%. This receptor was obtained from a man in his sixties with acute or convalescent COVID-19. Material: peripheral blood.

DNA for the CDR3: TGCGCCAGCAGCTTGGGAGACAGGGCCTCCGGTGGTTTCTTT. Amino acids: CASSLGDRASGGFF. The chain joins TRBV5-1 to TRBJ1-1, with 7 bases aligning to TRBD1. Germline loops: CDR1 SGHRS, CDR2 YFSETQ. Trimming cost V 0 bases and J 13 bases; bases outside gene matches: 12. The CDR3 totals 14 residues.